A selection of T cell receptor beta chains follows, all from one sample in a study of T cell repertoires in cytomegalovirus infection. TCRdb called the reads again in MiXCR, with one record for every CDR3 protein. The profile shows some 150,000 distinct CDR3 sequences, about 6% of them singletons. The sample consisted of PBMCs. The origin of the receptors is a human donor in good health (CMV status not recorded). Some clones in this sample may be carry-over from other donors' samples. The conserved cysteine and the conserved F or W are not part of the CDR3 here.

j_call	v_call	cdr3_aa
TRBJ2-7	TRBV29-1	SVEAPSHYEQY
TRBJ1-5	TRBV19	ASTPVAGIQPQH
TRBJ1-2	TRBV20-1	SARDWGTGSNYGYT
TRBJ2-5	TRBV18	ASSPLGLQASQETQY
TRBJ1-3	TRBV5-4	ASSIHSSGNTIY
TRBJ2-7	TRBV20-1	SVGQGAMEQY
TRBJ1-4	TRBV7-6	ASSRDRLNEKLF
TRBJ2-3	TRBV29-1	SAGDRSTDTQY
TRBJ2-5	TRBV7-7	ASSLGQQETQY
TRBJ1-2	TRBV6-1	ANQGVSRGYT
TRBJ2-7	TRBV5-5	ASSSPGGATEQY
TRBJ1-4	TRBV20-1	SASFPLDGIGLF
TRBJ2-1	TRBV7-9	ASSWINEQF
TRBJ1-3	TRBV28	VATSSDGLSGVSGNTIY
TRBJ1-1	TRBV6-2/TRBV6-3	ASSTWDRGLAEAF
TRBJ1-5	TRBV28	ASSLKVGLGNQPQH
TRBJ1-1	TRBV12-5	ASIPLNRKINTEAF
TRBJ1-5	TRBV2	ASMSDRGWNQPQH
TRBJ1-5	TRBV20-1	SAENIDSNQPQH
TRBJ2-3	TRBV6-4	ASSDSGTSGGDTQY
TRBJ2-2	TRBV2	ASSGLINTGELF
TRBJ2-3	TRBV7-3	ASSLRVPGQGAADTQY
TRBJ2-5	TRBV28	ASSRQLQETQY
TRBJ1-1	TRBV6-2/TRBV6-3	ASSPLYTLGTEAF
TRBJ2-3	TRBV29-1	SADGGSTDTQY
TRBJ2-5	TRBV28	ASKSTGQGLGTQY
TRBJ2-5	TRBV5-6	ASSARLAGFQETQY
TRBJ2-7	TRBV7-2	ASSFWGGDSSYEQY
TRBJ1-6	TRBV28	ASSFRLSRRQGPLH
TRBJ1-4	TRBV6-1	ASSGSGTVNEKLF
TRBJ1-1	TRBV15	ATSRERENEAF
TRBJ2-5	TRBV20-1	SASPGIQETQY
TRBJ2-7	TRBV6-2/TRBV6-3	ASSRLHRSDGPGEQY
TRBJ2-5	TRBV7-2	ASSLALWRGAETQY
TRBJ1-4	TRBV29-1	SVGTGLTTNEKLF
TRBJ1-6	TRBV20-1	SARVEGYNSPLH
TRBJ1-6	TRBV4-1	ASSPRGYPADSPLH
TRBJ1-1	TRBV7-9	ASSAARGTEAF
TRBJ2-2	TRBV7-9	ASSLGQNTGELF
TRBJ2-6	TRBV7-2	ASSPGGRTLTGANVLT
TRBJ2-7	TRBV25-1	ASSDWGGREQY
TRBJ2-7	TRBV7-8	ASSLPGPGEQY
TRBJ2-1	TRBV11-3	ASSPGTHDNEQF
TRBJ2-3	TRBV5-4	ASSGARDSYTDTQY
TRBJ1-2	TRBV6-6	ASSGTSRANYGYT
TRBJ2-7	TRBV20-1	SARPQGAGSYEQY
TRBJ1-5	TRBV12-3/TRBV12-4	ASSPDRNSNQPQH
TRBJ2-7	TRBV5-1	ASSLEGRGGINEQY
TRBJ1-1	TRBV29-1	SVEVGGNTEAF
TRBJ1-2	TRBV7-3	ASSPTFGTGGYT
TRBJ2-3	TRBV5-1	ASSLVFGGAADTQY
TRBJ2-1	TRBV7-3	ASSLPNRTSGGSSSYNEQF
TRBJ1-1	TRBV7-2	ASSSQGRRTEAF
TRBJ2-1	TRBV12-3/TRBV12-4	ASTLGRGASYNEQF